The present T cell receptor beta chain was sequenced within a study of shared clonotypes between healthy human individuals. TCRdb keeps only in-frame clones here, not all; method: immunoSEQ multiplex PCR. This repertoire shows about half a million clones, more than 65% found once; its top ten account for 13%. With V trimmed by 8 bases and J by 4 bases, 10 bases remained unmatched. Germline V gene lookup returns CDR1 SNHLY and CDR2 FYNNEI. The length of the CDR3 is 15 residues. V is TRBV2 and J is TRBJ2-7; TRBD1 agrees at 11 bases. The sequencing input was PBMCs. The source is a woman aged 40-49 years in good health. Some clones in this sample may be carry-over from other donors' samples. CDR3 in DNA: TGTGCCAGCCTAGGTCGGGACAGGGGGTTTTACGAGCAGTACTTC. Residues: CASLGRDRGFYEQYF. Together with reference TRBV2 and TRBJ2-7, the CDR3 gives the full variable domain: EPEVTQTPSHQVTQMGQEVILRCVPISNHLYFYWYRQILGQKVEFLVSFYNNEISEKSEIFDDQFSVERPDGSNFTLKIRSTKLEDSAMYFCASLGRDRGFYEQYFGPGTRLTVT.